One sample yielded the 28 T cell receptor beta chains listed below, sequenced in a study of Graves' ophthalmopathy and Graves' hyperthyroidism. RNA served as the template for amplifying TCR beta CDR3 regions. HTBI primers were employed in first-round RT-PCR, then a second-round multiplex PCR followed. Each CDR3 protein is one row after TCRdb ran MiXCR on the multiplex PCR reads. In the table there are about 500,000 distinct CDR3 sequences, about two fifths of which are singletons. Sequencing input: peripheral blood or thyroid tissue (not recorded which). The receptors originated from an adult man with Graves' hyperthyroidism.

The chain combines TRBV9 with TRBJ1-4, with TRBD1 matching 8 bases. The V gene's germline CDR1 is SGDLS and CDR2 YYNGEE. The CDR3 runs to 16 residues. With 4 bases clipped from V and 3 bases from J, the junction kept 8 bases outside the gene matches. The CDR3 reads CASSPTGQASNEKLFF. For the CDR3, the DNA is TGTGCCAGCAGCCCGACGGGACAGGCTTCTAATGAAAAACTGTTTTTT. The whole variable domain, filled in from reference TRBV9 and TRBJ1-4, reads DSGVTQTPKHLITATGQRVTLRCSPRSGDLSVYWYQQSLDQGLQFLIQYYNGEERAKGNILERFSAQQFPDLHSELNLSSLELGDSALYFCASSPTGQASNEKLFFGSGTQLSVL.

In this sample, this clonotype turned up many times. The V and J genes are TRBV9 and TRBJ2-2; D possibly corresponds to TRBD2 (5 bases). The V end lost 0 bases, the J end lost 5 bases, and 20 bases lay between the germline ends. The CDR3 totals 18 residues. Germline CDR1 reads SGDLS; CDR2 reads YYNGEE. The CDR3: CASSVGALGASRTGELFF. The DNA of the CDR3 is TGTGCCAGCAGCGTAGGGGCGCTGGGAGCGTCCAGGACCGGGGAGCTGTTTTTT.

The chain couples TRBV7-2 to TRBJ1-6; D uncertain. The V and J ends lost 3 bases and 9 bases respectively, with 15 bases between them. There are 15 residues in the CDR3. Germline V gene lookup returns CDR1 SGHTA and CDR2 FQGNSA. The CDR3 loop is CASSLGGGRGSPLHF. CDR3 DNA: TGTGCCAGCAGCTTGGGCGGCGGAAGAGGTTCACCCCTCCACTTT.

J is TRBJ2-7 and V is TRBV19; 11 positions agree with TRBD2. The assigned J gene may be wrong: the sequence end matches TRBJ2-1 better. The germline V gene has CDR1 LNHDA and CDR2 SQIVND (reference sequence). This CDR3 is built from 14 residues. The CDR3 bases are TGTGCCACCTCGTTAGCGGGAGGGCCAGGTGAGCAGTTCTTC. It specifies CATSLAGGPGEQFF.

Details on this clonotype: Its ends do not fully match the called genes, so a read error is possible. The chain carries TRBV5-1 and TRBJ2-2; D may be TRBD1 (5 bases). Germline CDR1 and CDR2: SGHRS and YFSETQ. The CDR3 sequence is 14 residues long. The CDR3 DNA reads as TGCGCCAGCAGCTTGGGGCAGGGAACCTACGAGCTGTCTTTT. Translation: CASSLGQGTYELSF.

This clonotype was detected a few times. The V call is TRBV7-2, the J call TRBJ1-3; no definite D call. The CDR3 spans 15 residues. V gave up 3 bases and J gave up 0 bases, with 9 bases separating them. CDR1 is SGHTA and CDR2 is FQGNSA in the germline V gene. CDR3 in DNA: TGTGCCAGCAGCTTGGGCTCTCACTCTGGAAACACCATATATTTT. It is translated as CASSLGSHSGNTIYF.

V and J are TRBV20-1 and TRBJ2-5; weak D call: TRBD2 (6 bases). The CDR3 has 13 residues. The germline V and J ends were trimmed by 2 bases and 4 bases, with 11 bases remaining between them. The germline CDR1 and CDR2 sequences are DFQATT and SNEGSKA (reference sequence). CDR3 region: CSARTGGPETQYF. CDR3 nucleotide sequence: TGCAGTGCTAGAACTGGAGGGCCAGAGACCCAGTACTTC.

This clonotype was observed at least ten times. This rearrangement joins TRBV19 to TRBJ2-5; 9 nucleotides agree with TRBD1. Germline loops: CDR1 LNHDA, CDR2 SQIVND (reference sequence). With 6 bases clipped from V and 4 bases from J, the junction kept 6 bases outside the gene matches. The CDR3 is 14 residues long. The CDR3 DNA reads TGTGCCAGTAGCGCGGACAGGGGTGGAGAGACCCAGTACTTC. Residues: CASSADRGGETQYF.

This clonotype was seen once. The chain combines TRBV29-1 with TRBJ2-7; 8 nucleotides agree with TRBD1. Germline V CDR1 and CDR2: SQVTM, ANQGSEA. The CDR3 loop spans 15 amino acids. V lost 3 bases, J lost 7 bases, and 14 bases stayed unmatched. The CDR3 here is CSVDRSGQVYNEQYF. CDR3 nucleotides: TGCAGCGTTGACCGTTCGGGACAGGTCTACAATGAGCAGTACTTC.

Details on this clonotype: The junction departs from the called germline gene at one end, perhaps through a read error. The chain recombines TRBV24-1 with TRBJ1-5; 7 nucleotides match TRBD1. Germline loops: CDR1 KGHDR, CDR2 SFDVKD. The CDR3 has 13 amino acids. CDR3 amino acids: CASSGGSNQLQHF. CDR3 in DNA: TGTGCCAGCTCAGGGGGGAGCAATCAGCTCCAGCATTTT.

This clonotype was counted ten times or more. As DNA, the CDR3 is TGTGCCAGCAGTGGGGACAGGGTTAGCAATCAGCCCCAGCATTTT. This sequence encodes CASSGDRVSNQPQHF. The rearrangement joins TRBV6-1 to TRBJ1-5; TRBD1 matches at 9 bases. The ends lost 4 bases at V and 0 bases at J; junction bases unmatched: 1. The germline V gene encodes CDR1 MNHNS and CDR2 SASEGT. The CDR3 is 15 residues long.

Ten or more counts support this clonotype. The chain recombines TRBV7-9 with TRBJ2-2; 9 bases map to TRBD1. The CDR3 length is 15 residues. Germline V CDR1 and CDR2: SEHNR, FQNEAQ (reference sequence). V was clipped by 5 bases and J by 6 bases; unmatched bases: 7. CDR3 sequence reads: CASSPGTGHSGELFF. CDR3 nucleotides: TGTGCCAGCAGCCCCGGGACAGGGCACTCCGGGGAGCTGTTTTTT.

The V call is TRBV7-9, the J call TRBJ2-7, with 8 nucleotides matching TRBD2. The CDR3 is 15 amino acids. After removal of 4 bases from V and 3 bases from J, the junction contained 8 bases not matched to a gene. The V gene's germline CDR1 is SEHNR and CDR2 FQNEAQ (reference sequence). CDR3 loop: CASSSWVGGDYEQYF. The CDR3 DNA reads as TGTGCCAGCAGCTCATGGGTCGGGGGGGACTACGAGCAGTACTTC.

The chain carries TRBV10-3 and TRBJ1-4, with 8 bases that match TRBD1. CDR3 length equals 16 residues. Losses at the gene ends were 10 bases for V and 7 bases for J; bases not matched to a gene: 17. Germline-derived CDR1 and CDR2 are ENHRY and SYGVKD. CDR3 loop: CASRPQHGTGSEKLFF. In DNA form, the CDR3 reads TGTGCCAGCAGACCCCAGCACGGGACAGGCAGTGAAAAACTGTTTTTT.

Only a few counts were recorded for this clonotype. This CDR3 is CASSQDPGQGISEAFF. DNA for the CDR3: TGTGCCAGCAGCCAGGATCCGGGACAGGGGATCTCTGAAGCTTTCTTT. The genes are TRBV4-2 and TRBJ1-1; TRBD1 aligns across 10 bases. There are 16 residues in the CDR3. V was pared by 3 bases and J by 6 bases, with 10 bases of the junction left unmatched. Germline values: CDR1 LGHNA, CDR2 YNFKEQ.

As to this clonotype: It may be a read error: a sequence one base away is much more abundant. The chain employs TRBV13 and TRBJ2-7; 10 nucleotides align to TRBD2. V dropped 5 bases and J dropped 9; count of bases not matched to a gene: 19. CDR3 length: 17 amino acids. CDR1 and CDR2 (germline): PRHDT, FYEKMQ (reference sequence). The CDR3, as DNA: TGTGCCAGCAGCCACTTAGGTTCTAGCGGGAGTGGTAACGGGCAGTACTTC. This sequence encodes CASSHLGSSGSGNGQYF.

Only one count was recorded for this clonotype. Here the CDR3 omits its conserved ending phenylalanine or tryptophan, so a read error is the likely source. This CDR3 reads CSVTGTNYGYTL. The CDR3 nucleotides are TGCAGCGTTACGGGGACAAACTATGGCTACACCCTC. The chain has TRBV29-1 and TRBJ1-2, with D possibly matching TRBD1 (6 bases). V gave up 5 bases and J gave up 2 bases, with 9 bases separating them. The CDR3 length is 12 residues. CDR1 is SQVTM and CDR2 is ANQGSEA in the germline V gene.

This clonotype appeared many times. This chain connects TRBV6-5 to TRBJ1-5, with 10 bases matching TRBD1. V lost 5 bases to trimming and J lost 6 bases; unmatched junction nucleotides: 10. In germline, CDR1 is MNHEY, CDR2 SVGAGI. The CDR3 loop spans 16 amino acids. CDR3 bases: TGTGCCAGCAGTGTTTTGGGACAGGGGTCTGTTCAGCCCCAGCATTTT. Protein sequence: CASSVLGQGSVQPQHF.

This clonotype was observed a few times. The chain recombines TRBV19 with TRBJ1-5, with D maybe TRBD1 (6 bases). V dropped 5 bases and J dropped 0 bases, with 14 bases sitting between them. The germline V gene encodes CDR1 LNHDA and CDR2 SQIVND (reference sequence). The CDR3 extends over 16 amino acids. The CDR3 sequence: CASSHRTENSNQPQHF. DNA for the CDR3: TGTGCCAGTAGTCATAGGACAGAGAATAGCAATCAGCCCCAGCATTTT.

This clonotype was picked up a small number of times. This chain connects TRBV7-9 to TRBJ2-7; weak D call: TRBD1 (5 bases). The CDR3 has 14 amino acids. Germline V gives CDR1 SEHNR, CDR2 FQNEAQ (reference sequence). V dropped 1 base and J dropped 7 bases, with 14 bases sitting between them. The CDR3 sequence: CASSLVAGANEQYF. CDR3 sequence (DNA): TGTGCCAGCAGCTTAGTCGCTGGGGCCAATGAGCAGTACTTC.

The chain links TRBV7-3 to TRBJ1-2; 12 bases fit TRBD1. Germline V gives CDR1 SGHTA, CDR2 FQGTGA. Trimming took 0 bases from V and 3 from J; bases not matched to a gene: 2. CDR3 length equals 16 residues. As DNA, the CDR3 is TGTGCCAGCAGCTTAACGGGGACAGGGGGCGACTATGGCTACACCTTC. Its translation is CASSLTGTGGDYGYTF.

The V call is TRBV29-1, the J call TRBJ1-2; D possibly corresponds to TRBD1 (5 bases). V lost 5 bases and J 8 bases, leaving 18 bases between the germline ends. The CDR3 runs 13 residues. Germline V CDR1 and CDR2: SQVTM, ANQGSEA. The CDR3 coding sequence is TGCAGCGTTTCCTTACTAGGGGCTGACGGCTACACCTTC. Protein product: CSVSLLGADGYTF.

The chain combines TRBV10-2 with TRBJ2-7; 9 positions match TRBD2. Matching the DNA end better, TRBJ2-1 makes the J call doubtful. Germline V gives CDR1 WSHSY, CDR2 SAAADI. CDR3 length: 15 residues. The CDR3 bases are TGCGCCAGCAGACCCAGCGGGGGGCAATACAATGAGCAGTTCTTC. It translates to CASRPSGGQYNEQFF.

This clonotype occurred many times. The chain links TRBV20-1 to TRBJ1-6; no definite D call. The germline V gene encodes CDR1 DFQATT and CDR2 SNEGSKA (reference sequence). The ends were cut back, 4 bases at V and 7 bases at J, with 8 bases in the middle. The CDR3 totals 12 residues. The CDR3 region is CSATNQNSPLHF. The CDR3 region has the DNA TGCAGTGCTACAAATCAAAATTCACCCCTCCACTTT.

Regarding this clonotype: This CDR3 fails to terminate in the conserved phenylalanine or tryptophan, so it likely reflects a read error. The chain joins TRBV10-3 to TRBJ1-1; D is unclear. Germline CDR1 is ENHRY and CDR2 is SYGVKD. The CDR3 has 13 residues. Between the trimmed V and J ends, which lost 2 bases and 4 bases, there was a span of 8 bases. CDR3 sequence (DNA): TGTGCCATCAGTGAGATAGCGCTCACTGAAGCTTTCCTT. The encoded protein is CAISEIALTEAFL.

The genes are TRBV6-5 and TRBJ2-6; D might be TRBD1 (6 bases). The V gene's germline CDR1 is MNHEY and CDR2 SVGAGI. Trimming left V 5 bases short and J 1 base short, with 18 bases between. The CDR3 length is 18 residues. The CDR3 DNA follows: TGTGCCAGCAGTCAGGGGTCTGGCGGTGGATCTGGGGCCAACGTCCTGACTTTC. Its protein product is CASSQGSGGGSGANVLTF.

With respect to this clonotype: This may come from a read error, since a much larger clone is one base off. The chain joins TRBV20-1 to TRBJ2-7; 13 bases match TRBD2. The J segment lost 7 bases and the V segment lost 5 bases, leaving 11 bases of the junction unmatched. The CDR3 has 15 residues. The germline CDR1 and CDR2 sequences are DFQATT and SNEGSKA (reference sequence). CDR3 bases: TGCAGTGCTGATATCGGGACTAGCGGGATCGGGGAGCAGTACTTC. The encoded protein is CSADIGTSGIGEQYF.

This chain uses TRBV6-6 with TRBJ2-2; D possibly corresponds to TRBD1 (5 bases). The CDR3 covers 13 residues. CDR1 MNHNY and CDR2 SVGAGI come from the germline V gene (reference sequence). Trimming left V 6 bases short and J 4 bases short, with 9 bases between. CDR3 DNA sequence: TGTGCCAGCAGGGAAGGGGTCACCGGGGAGCTGTTTTTT. Protein sequence: CASREGVTGELFF.